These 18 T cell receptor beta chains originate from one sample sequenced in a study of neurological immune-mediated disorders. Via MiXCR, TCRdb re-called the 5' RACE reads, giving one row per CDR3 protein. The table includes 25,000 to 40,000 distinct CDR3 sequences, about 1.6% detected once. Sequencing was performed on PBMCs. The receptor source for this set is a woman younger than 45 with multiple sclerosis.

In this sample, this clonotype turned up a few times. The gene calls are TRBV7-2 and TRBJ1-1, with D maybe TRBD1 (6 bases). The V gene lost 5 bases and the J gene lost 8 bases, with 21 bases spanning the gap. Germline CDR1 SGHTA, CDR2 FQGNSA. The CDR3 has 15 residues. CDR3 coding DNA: TGTGCCAGCAGCCCAACCCTCGCGGGGGGCGCGGAAGCTTTCTTT. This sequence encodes CASSPTLAGGAEAFF.

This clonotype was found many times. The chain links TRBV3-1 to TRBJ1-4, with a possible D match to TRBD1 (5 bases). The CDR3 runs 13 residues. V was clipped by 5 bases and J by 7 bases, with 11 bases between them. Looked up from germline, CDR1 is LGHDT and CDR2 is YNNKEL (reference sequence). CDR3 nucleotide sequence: TGTGCCAGCAGCTACGGGACTGCTGAAAAACTGTTTTTT. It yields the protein CASSYGTAEKLFF.

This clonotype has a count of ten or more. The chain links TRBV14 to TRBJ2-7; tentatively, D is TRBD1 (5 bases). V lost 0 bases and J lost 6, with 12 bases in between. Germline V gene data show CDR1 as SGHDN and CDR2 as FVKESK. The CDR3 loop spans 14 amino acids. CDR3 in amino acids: CASSQEGVRLEQYF. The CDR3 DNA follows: TGTGCCAGCAGCCAAGAAGGGGTCCGTCTCGAGCAGTACTTC.

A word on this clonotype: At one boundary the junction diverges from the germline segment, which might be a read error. DNA of the CDR3: TGTGCCAGCAGCGTCCTGAAACCAGGGGTTGACAACACCGGTGAGCTGTTTTTT. This encodes CASSVLKPGVDNTGELFF. The chain couples TRBV7-9 to TRBJ2-2; tentatively, D is TRBD1 (6 bases). The germline CDR1 and CDR2 sequences are SEHNR and FQNEAQ (reference sequence). The CDR3 contains 18 residues.

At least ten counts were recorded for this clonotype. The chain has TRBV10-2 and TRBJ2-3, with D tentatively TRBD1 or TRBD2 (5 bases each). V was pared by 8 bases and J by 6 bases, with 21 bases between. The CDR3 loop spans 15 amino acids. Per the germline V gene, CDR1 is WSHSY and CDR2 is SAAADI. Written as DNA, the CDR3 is TGCGCCAGCGCGAGGGGCGCTAGTGGCGACGATACGCAGTATTTT. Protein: CASARGASGDDTQYF.

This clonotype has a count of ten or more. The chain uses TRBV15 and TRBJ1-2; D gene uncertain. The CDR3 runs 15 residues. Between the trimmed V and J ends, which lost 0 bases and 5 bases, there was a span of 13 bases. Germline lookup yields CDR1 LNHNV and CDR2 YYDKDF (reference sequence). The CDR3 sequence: CATSRDPRGGYGYTF. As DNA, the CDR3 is TGTGCCACCAGCAGAGATCCTCGGGGAGGGTATGGCTACACCTTC.

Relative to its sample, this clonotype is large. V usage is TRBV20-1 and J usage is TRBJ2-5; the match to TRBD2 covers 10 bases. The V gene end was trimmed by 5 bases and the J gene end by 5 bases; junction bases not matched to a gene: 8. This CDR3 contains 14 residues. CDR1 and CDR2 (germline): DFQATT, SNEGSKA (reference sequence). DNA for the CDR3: TGCAGTGCTCCGAGCGGGGGGGATCTTGAGACCCAGTACTTC. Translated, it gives CSAPSGGDLETQYF.

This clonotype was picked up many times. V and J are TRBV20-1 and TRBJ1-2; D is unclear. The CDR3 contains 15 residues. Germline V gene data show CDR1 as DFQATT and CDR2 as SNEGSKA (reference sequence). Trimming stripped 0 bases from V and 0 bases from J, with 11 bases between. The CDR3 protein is CSARDWIGTNYGYTF. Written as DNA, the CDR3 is TGCAGTGCTAGAGATTGGATAGGAACTAACTATGGCTACACCTTC.

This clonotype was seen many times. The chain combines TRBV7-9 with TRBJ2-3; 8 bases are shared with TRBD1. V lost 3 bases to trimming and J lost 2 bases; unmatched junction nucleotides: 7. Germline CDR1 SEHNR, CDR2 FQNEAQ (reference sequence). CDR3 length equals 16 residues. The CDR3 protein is CASSLGRTGNTDTQYF. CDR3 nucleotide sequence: TGTGCCAGCAGCTTGGGGAGGACAGGGAACACAGATACGCAGTATTTT.

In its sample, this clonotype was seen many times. CDR3: CASIPWDGEWAEAFF. CDR3 coding DNA: TGTGCCAGCATCCCCTGGGACGGGGAATGGGCTGAAGCTTTCTTT. This sequence joins TRBV6-2 or TRBV6-3 and TRBJ1-1; maybe TRBD1 (5 bases). Germline V gene data show CDR1 as MNHEY and CDR2 as SVGEGT. The CDR3 is made up of 15 amino acids. V lost 7 bases and J lost 6, with 21 bases in between.

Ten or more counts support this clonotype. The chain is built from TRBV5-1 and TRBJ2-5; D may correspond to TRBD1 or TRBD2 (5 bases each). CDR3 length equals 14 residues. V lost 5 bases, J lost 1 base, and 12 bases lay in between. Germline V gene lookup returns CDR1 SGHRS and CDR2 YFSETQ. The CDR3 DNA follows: TGCGCCAGCAGACTAGGGACGTTCCAAGAGACCCAGTACTTC. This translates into CASRLGTFQETQYF.

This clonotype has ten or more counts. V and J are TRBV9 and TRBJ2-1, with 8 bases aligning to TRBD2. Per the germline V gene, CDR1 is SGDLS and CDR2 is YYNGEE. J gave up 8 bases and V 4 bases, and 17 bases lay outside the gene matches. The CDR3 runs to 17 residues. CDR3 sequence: CASSPRPGTRGIHEQFF. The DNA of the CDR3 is TGTGCCAGCAGCCCGAGACCTGGGACTAGGGGGATTCATGAGCAGTTCTTC.

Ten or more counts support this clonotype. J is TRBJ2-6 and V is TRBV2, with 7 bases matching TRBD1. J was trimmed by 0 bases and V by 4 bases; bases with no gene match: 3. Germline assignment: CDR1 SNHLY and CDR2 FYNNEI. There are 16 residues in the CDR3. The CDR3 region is CASSGRGPSGANVLTF. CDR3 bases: TGTGCCAGCAGTGGAAGGGGGCCCTCTGGGGCCAACGTCCTGACTTTC.

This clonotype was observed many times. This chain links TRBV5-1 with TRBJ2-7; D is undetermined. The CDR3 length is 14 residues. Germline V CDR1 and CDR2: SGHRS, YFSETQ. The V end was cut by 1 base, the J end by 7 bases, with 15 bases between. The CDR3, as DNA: TGCGCCAGCAGCTTGCTGGCCACCCCTGAGGAGCAGTACTTC. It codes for CASSLLATPEEQYF.

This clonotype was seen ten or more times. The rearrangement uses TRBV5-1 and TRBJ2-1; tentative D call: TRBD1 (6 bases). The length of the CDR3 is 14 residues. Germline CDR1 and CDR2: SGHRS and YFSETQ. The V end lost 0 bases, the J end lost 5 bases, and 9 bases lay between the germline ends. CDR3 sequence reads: CASSLGTANNEQFF. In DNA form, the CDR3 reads TGCGCCAGCAGCTTGGGGACAGCAAACAATGAGCAGTTCTTC.

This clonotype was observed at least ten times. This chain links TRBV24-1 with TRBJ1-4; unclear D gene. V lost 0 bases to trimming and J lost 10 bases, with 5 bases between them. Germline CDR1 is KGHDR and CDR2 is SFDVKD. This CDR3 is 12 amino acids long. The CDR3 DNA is TGTGCCACCAGTGATTTGGCGGGAAAACTGTTTTTT. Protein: CATSDLAGKLFF.

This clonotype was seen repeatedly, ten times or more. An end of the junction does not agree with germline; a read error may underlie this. In DNA, the CDR3 is TGCGCCAGCAGGTTGGGACAAATTGGGCGAGAGACCCAGTACTTC. Translated: CASRLGQIGRETQYF. The genes are TRBV5-1 and TRBJ2-5; a weak D match, TRBD1 (6 bases). This CDR3 spans 15 amino acids. Germline V lookup: CDR1 SGHRS, CDR2 YFSETQ.

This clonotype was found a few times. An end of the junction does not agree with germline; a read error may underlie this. The CDR3 spells CASSRPPGGPSTDKQYF. CDR3 in DNA: TGTGCCAGCAGCCGGCCCCCGGGGGGCCCTAGCACAGATAAGCAGTATTTT. The chain uses TRBV7-2 and TRBJ2-3; TRBD2 might be the D (7 bases). This CDR3 has 17 residues. Germline values: CDR1 SGHTA, CDR2 FQGNSA.